The 27 T cell receptor beta chains reported below all come from one sample, sequenced in a study of blood T cell repertoires in COVID-19. Produced via immunoSEQ multiplex PCR; TCRdb's table is partial and in-frame only. The repertoire holds around 260,000 clones, with 83% as singletons. Sequenced sample: peripheral blood. These receptors were taken from a woman aged 45-60 years who had recovered from COVID-19.

J is TRBJ2-1 and V is TRBV15; 9 bases are shared with TRBD2. The V gene's germline CDR1 is LNHNV and CDR2 YYDKDF (reference sequence). The CDR3 sequence is 20 residues long. V was clipped by 0 bases and J by 3 bases; unmatched bases: 15. CDR3 DNA sequence: TGTGCCACCAGCAGAGATGAGGTGATGGCCCTAGCGGGGTTCTACAATGAGCAGTTCTTC. Its protein is CATSRDEVMALAGFYNEQFF.

CDR3 in DNA: TGTGCCAGCACCGATAGGGCGGGGGTGCAAGAGACCCAGTACTTC. It encodes CASTDRAGVQETQYF. The chain joins TRBV28 to TRBJ2-5, with 7 nucleotides matching TRBD2. V trimming: 7 bases; J trimming: 2 bases; junction bases outside the gene matches: 10. Germline V gene sequence: CDR1 MDHEN, CDR2 SYDVKM. This CDR3 spans 15 amino acids.

This clone appeared once. The chain has TRBV5-4 and TRBJ2-3; 7 bases align to TRBD1. Germline assignment: CDR1 SGHNT and CDR2 YYREEE (reference sequence). This CDR3 comprises 15 residues. V lost 4 bases to trimming and J lost 0 bases; unmatched junction nucleotides: 5. This chain's CDR3 is CASSGDRESTDTQYF. The CDR3 coding sequence is TGTGCCAGCAGCGGTGACAGGGAGAGCACAGATACGCAGTATTTT.

The chain combines TRBV28 with TRBJ1-4, with TRBD1 matching 7 bases. Germline-derived CDR1 and CDR2 are MDHEN and SYDVKM. The CDR3 runs to 14 residues. The ends lost 8 bases at V and 6 bases at J; junction bases unmatched: 9. This CDR3 reads CASRSWGTDEKLFF. CDR3 bases: TGTGCCAGCCGATCTTGGGGGACAGATGAAAAACTGTTTTTT.

The rearrangement joins TRBV9 to TRBJ1-1; weak D call: TRBD1 (5 bases). The CDR3 extends over 14 amino acids. Germline lookup yields CDR1 SGDLS and CDR2 YYNGEE. The V end lost 5 bases, the J end lost 1 base, and 12 bases lay between the germline ends. The CDR3 DNA is TGTGCCAGCAGTGGGACTGTACGGAACACTGAAGCTTTCTTT. Its translation is CASSGTVRNTEAFF.

This chain joins TRBV19 and TRBJ2-2; a weak D match, TRBD1 (5 bases). Looked up from germline, CDR1 is LNHDA and CDR2 is SQIVND (reference sequence). The CDR3 length is 15 residues. Trimming cost V 5 bases and J 4 bases, with 14 bases left between them. The CDR3: CASSPRRETTGELFF. CDR3 sequence (DNA): TGTGCCAGTAGTCCCCGCAGGGAAACCACCGGGGAGCTGTTTTTT.

The V gene is TRBV24-1, the J gene TRBJ2-1; 10 bases are a match to TRBD2. J lost 0 bases, V lost 5 bases, and 6 bases had no gene match. The CDR3 runs to 17 residues. The germline CDR1 and CDR2 sequences are KGHDR and SFDVKD. The CDR3 bases are TGTGCCACCAGTGCTTACCGGACTAGCGGCTCCTACAATGAGCAGTTCTTC. Encoded protein: CATSAYRTSGSYNEQFF.

The chain carries TRBV7-6 and TRBJ2-1; 11 positions match TRBD2. The junction had 18 bases not matched to a gene; V was cut back by 5 bases and J by 9 bases. CDR1 and CDR2 from the germline V gene are SGHVS and FNYEAQ. The CDR3 totals 18 residues. The CDR3 DNA is TGTGCCAGCAGCCCAACCCCCATAGTGCTAGCGGGAGGCGGTGAGCAGTTCTTC. This encodes CASSPTPIVLAGGGEQFF.

The rearrangement joins TRBV30 to TRBJ1-4; the D is unclear. CDR1 is GTSNPN, CDR2 SVGIG, per germline (reference sequence). This CDR3 spans 11 amino acids. With 1 base removed from V and 6 bases from J, the gap between germline ends came to 3 bases. The CDR3 loop is CAWSAYEKLFF. The CDR3 region has the DNA TGTGCCTGGAGTGCTTATGAAAAACTGTTTTTT.

The gene calls are TRBV28 and TRBJ2-2; TRBD2 matches at 10 bases. V lost 9 bases to trimming and J lost 2 bases; unmatched junction nucleotides: 6. Germline CDR1 and CDR2: MDHEN and SYDVKM. This CDR3 has 15 residues. This chain's CDR3 is CASDSGRINTGELFF. The CDR3 coding sequence is TGTGCCAGTGATAGCGGGAGGATTAACACCGGGGAGCTGTTTTTT.

The gene calls are TRBV27 and TRBJ2-7, with no clear D. V was clipped by 1 base and J by 6 bases, with 16 bases between them. Germline-derived CDR1 and CDR2 are MNHEY and SMNVEV (reference sequence). The CDR3 spans 15 residues. CDR3 sequence (DNA): TGTGCCAGCAGTTTATTGGCCCCTCCTGTCGTCGAGCAGTACTTC. Encoded protein: CASSLLAPPVVEQYF.

This clone was recorded a few times. This chain uses TRBV4-3 with TRBJ1-5; perhaps TRBD1 as D (6 bases). CDR3 length: 14 residues. V shed 1 base and J shed 6 bases, with 10 bases lying between them. The V gene's germline CDR1 is LGHNA and CDR2 YSLEER. The DNA of the CDR3 is TGCGCCAGCAGCCAAGTCTGGACAGCTCAGCCCCAGCATTTT. Protein sequence: CASSQVWTAQPQHF.

The CDR3 loop is CASSLDRVGSPLHF. CDR3 bases: TGTGCCAGCAGTTTGGACAGGGTCGGATCACCCCTCCACTTT. The rearrangement joins TRBV27 to TRBJ1-6, with 8 positions matching TRBD1. This CDR3 region has 14 residues. Germline V lookup: CDR1 MNHEY, CDR2 SMNVEV (reference sequence). Unmatched junction bases numbered 5, after V lost 3 bases and J lost 10 bases.

This clone has more than one count but fewer than ten. The chain combines TRBV5-1 with TRBJ1-6; possible D gene TRBD1, 5 bases. The CDR3 has 15 amino acids. V shed 5 bases and J shed 0 bases, with 9 bases lying between them. CDR1 SGHRS and CDR2 YFSETQ come from the germline V gene. The CDR3 protein is CASSGGSSYNSPLHF. The CDR3, as DNA: TGCGCCAGCAGTGGGGGGAGCTCCTATAATTCACCCCTCCACTTT. Together with reference TRBV5-1 and TRBJ1-6, the CDR3 gives the full variable domain: KAGVTQTPRYLIKTRGQQVTLSCSPISGHRSVSWYQQTPGQGLQFLFEYFSETQRNKGNFPGRFSGRQFSNSRSEMNVSTLELGDSALYLCASSGGSSYNSPLHFGNGTRLTVT.

This chain links TRBV11-2 with TRBJ2-6; D may be TRBD1 (5 bases). Germline assignment: CDR1 SGHAT and CDR2 FQNNGV. The V and J ends lost 2 bases and 4 bases respectively, with 15 bases between them. The CDR3 covers 17 residues. CDR3 region: CASSLMGSGSGANVLTF. The CDR3 nucleotides read TGTGCCAGCAGCTTAATGGGCTCAGGGTCCGGGGCCAACGTCCTGACTTTC.

V and J are TRBV6-5 and TRBJ1-2; maybe TRBD1 (5 bases). V lost 7 bases and J lost 5, with 14 bases in between. The CDR3 spans 13 residues. Germline CDR1 is MNHEY and CDR2 is SVGAGI. The CDR3 nucleotides read TGTGCCAGCAAAAGTGGCGGGGGGTATGGCTACACCTTC. It codes for CASKSGGGYGYTF.

The chain links TRBV5-1 to TRBJ1-1; D is perhaps TRBD1 (6 bases). With 0 bases removed from V and 5 bases from J, the gap between germline ends came to 17 bases. The CDR3 covers 16 residues. CDR1 is SGHRS, CDR2 YFSETQ, per germline. This CDR3 is CASSLAQGSVGTEAFF. The DNA for the CDR3 is TGCGCCAGCAGCTTGGCGCAGGGGTCGGTAGGAACTGAAGCTTTCTTT.

The V and J genes are TRBV2 and TRBJ2-2, with D tentatively TRBD1 (5 bases). CDR3 length equals 15 residues. Between the trimmed V and J ends, which lost 6 bases and 1 base, there was a span of 12 bases. CDR1 SNHLY and CDR2 FYNNEI come from the germline V gene. Written as DNA, the CDR3 is TGTGCCAGCAGCCCCAGGGTTCGGAACACCGGGGAGCTGTTTTTT. It specifies CASSPRVRNTGELFF.

This chain links TRBV7-2 with TRBJ2-1, with TRBD2 matching 7 bases. After removal of 0 bases from V and 7 bases from J, the junction contained 0 bases not matched to a gene. This CDR3 has 13 amino acids. Germline CDR1 SGHTA, CDR2 FQGNSA. As DNA, the CDR3 is TGTGCCAGCAGCTTAGCGGGGGGGAATGAGCAGTTCTTC. This encodes CASSLAGGNEQFF.

This chain joins TRBV19 and TRBJ1-1, with 7 bases lining up with TRBD1. Germline CDR1 LNHDA, CDR2 SQIVND (reference sequence). The CDR3 totals 16 residues. The ends lost 5 bases at V and 2 bases at J; junction bases unmatched: 11. This CDR3 reads CASSPRQGFGNTEAFF. The CDR3 bases are TGTGCCAGTAGTCCTCGACAGGGTTTTGGCAACACTGAAGCTTTCTTT.

V usage is TRBV5-1 and J usage is TRBJ1-1; TRBD1 is a possible D gene (5 bases). Per germline, CDR1 SGHRS and CDR2 YFSETQ. The V and J ends lost 5 bases and 5 bases respectively, with 13 bases between them. CDR3 length: 13 amino acids. The DNA for the CDR3 is TGCGCCAGCAGAACAGCCGGGGGGACTGAAGCTTTCTTT. Its translation: CASRTAGGTEAFF.

V and J are TRBV5-8 and TRBJ2-7; weak D call: TRBD1 (6 bases). Germline-derived CDR1 and CDR2 are SGHTS and YDEGEE. This CDR3 has 14 residues. Trimming left V 4 bases short and J 6 bases short, with 17 bases between. The CDR3 sequence: CASSIAPLGGEQYF. DNA of the CDR3: TGTGCCAGCAGCATTGCTCCACTAGGGGGCGAGCAGTACTTC.

J is TRBJ1-1 and V is TRBV4-3; 7 bases map to TRBD1. This CDR3 comprises 16 residues. Germline trimming cut 0 bases from V and 0 bases from J; bases unmatched to any gene: 4. Germline lookup yields CDR1 LGHNA and CDR2 YSLEER. CDR3 protein: CASSQEGGLMNTEAFF. The CDR3, as DNA: TGCGCCAGCAGCCAAGAAGGGGGCCTAATGAACACTGAAGCTTTCTTT.

The chain combines TRBV5-6 with TRBJ2-3; 11 bases map to TRBD1. Germline assignment: CDR1 SGHDT and CDR2 YYEEEE. The CDR3 is 16 residues long. V shed 4 bases and J 4 bases; nucleotides not matched to a gene: 8. CDR3: CASSKGTGGFPDTQYF. The CDR3 DNA sequence: TGTGCCAGCAGCAAAGGGACAGGGGGTTTCCCAGATACGCAGTATTTT.

This chain's CDR3 is CASSQDEGSYNEQFF. As DNA, the CDR3 is TGTGCCAGCAGCCAAGATGAGGGCTCCTACAATGAGCAGTTCTTC. J is TRBJ2-1 and V is TRBV4-2; tentative D call: TRBD2 (5 bases). The CDR3 sequence is 15 residues long. Germline assignment: CDR1 LGHNA and CDR2 YNFKEQ. V shed 0 bases and J shed 0 bases, with 6 bases lying between them.

The gene calls are TRBV10-3 and TRBJ1-6; TRBD1 might be the D (6 bases). The CDR3 has 13 residues. The germline CDR1 and CDR2 sequences are ENHRY and SYGVKD. The ends were cut back, 6 bases at V and 7 bases at J, with 10 bases in the middle. The CDR3 coding sequence is TGTGCCATCAGGGACAGCCACAATTCACCCCTCCACTTT. This sequence encodes CAIRDSHNSPLHF.

The genes are TRBV7-9 and TRBJ1-6; D possibly corresponds to TRBD1 (6 bases). The CDR3 is made up of 15 amino acids. Germline CDR1 SEHNR, CDR2 FQNEAQ (reference sequence). V was cut by 3 bases and J by 2 bases, with 8 bases left in between. This CDR3 is CASSFRDTYNSPLHF. The CDR3 DNA follows: TGTGCCAGCAGCTTCCGGGACACCTATAATTCACCCCTCCACTTT.